This T cell receptor beta chain derives from a study of T cells in localized non-small cell lung cancer. J was trimmed by 9 bases and V by 5 bases; bases with no gene match: 10. Germline V gives CDR1 SGHNT, CDR2 YENEEA. This CDR3 has 14 residues. Lacking atypia, the adjacent lung had been sampled at least 2 cm away from the tumor margin. This table comes from immunoSEQ multiplex PCR, and its TCRdb copy is limited to in-frame clones, with some not included. Among about 1,700 clones listed, 25% were seen once. Points from the study as a whole: Clonality peaked in uninvolved adjacent lung rather than tumor. A higher density of T cells in blood coincided with extended overall survival.

By share of the sample, this clone is medium-sized. The antigen is not known. The specimen comprised normal lung tissue next to the tumor, sampled before any cancer treatment. This chain connects TRBV11-3 to TRBJ1-5; 7 bases fit TRBD1. The source is a female donor over 55 with stage I lung adenocarcinoma. The CDR3 here is CASSPWTGPGPQHF. The CDR3 DNA follows: TGTGCCAGCAGCCCGTGGACAGGCCCCGGGCCCCAGCATTTT.